This TCR beta chain is from a study of cytomegalovirus exposure and HLA in healthy donors. Generated by immunoSEQ multiplex PCR, the TCRdb table keeps only in-frame clones and is missing some. In the table there are fewer than 250,000 clones, around 87% of which are singletons. Findings and limits, study-wide: Among TCR beta chains, those listed as cytomegalovirus-associated numbered 164. First-cohort TCR clusters tended to co-occur in the 90 to 150 validation repertoires, a later analysis found.

Comments on this clone: The target antigen is unknown.

This sequence originates from a young man in good health and CMV-seronegative. Input material: PBMCs.

CDR3 bases: TGCGCCAGCAGCTTGCCGAGCTCTGGAAACACCATATATTTT. It is translated as CASSLPSSGNTIYF. The V call is TRBV5-1, the J call TRBJ1-3; no firm D call. V was shortened by 1 base and J by 0 bases, with 5 bases between the two germline ends. Germline lookup yields CDR1 SGHRS and CDR2 YFSETQ. The CDR3 is 14 residues long.